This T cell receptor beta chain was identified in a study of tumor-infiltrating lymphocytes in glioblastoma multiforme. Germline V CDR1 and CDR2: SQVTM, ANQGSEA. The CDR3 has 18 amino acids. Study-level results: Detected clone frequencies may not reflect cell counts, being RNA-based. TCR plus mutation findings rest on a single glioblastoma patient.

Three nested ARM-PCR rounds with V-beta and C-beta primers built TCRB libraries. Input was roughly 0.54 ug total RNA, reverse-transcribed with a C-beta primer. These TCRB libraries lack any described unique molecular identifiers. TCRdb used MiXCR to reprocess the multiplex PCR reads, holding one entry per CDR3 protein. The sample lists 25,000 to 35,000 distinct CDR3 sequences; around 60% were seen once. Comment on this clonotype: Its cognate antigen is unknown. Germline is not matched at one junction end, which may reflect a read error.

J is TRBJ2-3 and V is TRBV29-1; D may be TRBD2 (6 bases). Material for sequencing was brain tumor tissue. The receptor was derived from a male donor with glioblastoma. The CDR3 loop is CSVASLNTGTLKGDTRYF. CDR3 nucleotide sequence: TGCAGCGTCGCCTCACTAAACACCGGGACTTTAAAAGGAGATACGCGGTATTTT.